The 32 T cell receptor beta chains listed next were all sequenced from one sample in a study of radiotherapy plus CTLA-4 blockade in lung cancer (dated by TCRdb to 2017 to 2018). The protocol used for the library was the immunoSEQ multiplex PCR assay. Drawn from immuneACCESS, this table holds only the in-frame rearrangements with V and J called that TCRdb kept. Clones are partly lost; checked studies trace under half to an unresolved V gene and leave the rest unexplained. For this sample the table gives roughly 32,000 clones, of which roughly 70% were detected only once. The leading ten clones occupy 4% of the sample. The sample in question was peripheral blood, obtained from a patient treated with radiotherapy plus ipilimumab. These receptors came from a human donor with non-small cell lung cancer who had stable disease on radiotherapy plus ipilimumab.

The V call is TRBV4-2, the J call TRBJ1-2, with 8 bases that match TRBD1. The CDR3 has 17 amino acids. V lost 2 bases and J lost 4; bases outside the gene matches: 12. Germline V gene lookup returns CDR1 LGHNA and CDR2 YNFKEQ. The CDR3 DNA follows: TGTGCCAGCAGCCAAATCACCCAGGGGGCATCGGGCTATGGCTACACCTTC. It encodes CASSQITQGASGYGYTF.

This sequence joins TRBV2 and TRBJ2-7; D gene uncertain. Trimming cost V 7 bases and J 7 bases, with 20 bases left between them. CDR1 is SNHLY and CDR2 is FYNNEI in the germline V gene. The CDR3 covers 14 residues. CDR3 sequence: CASNVASRMQEQYF. The CDR3 bases are TGTGCCAGCAACGTGGCGTCACGAATGCAAGAGCAGTACTTC.

V is TRBV4-1 and J is TRBJ1-2; no reliable D call. The CDR3 totals 16 residues. CDR1 is MGHRA, CDR2 YSYEKL, per germline. Trimming took 0 bases from V and 1 from J, leaving 12 bases between them. The CDR3: CASSQEVASLNYGYTF. CDR3 coding DNA: TGCGCCAGCAGCCAAGAGGTTGCCAGCCTTAACTATGGCTACACCTTC.

The chain carries TRBV9 and TRBJ1-1; 8 bases match TRBD1. CDR1 and CDR2 from the germline V gene are SGDLS and YYNGEE. J was trimmed by 3 bases and V by 0 bases; bases with no gene match: 7. The CDR3 is made up of 16 amino acids. CDR3 nucleotides: TGTGCCAGCAGCGTAGATCCAGGGGGCACCCACACTGAAGCTTTCTTT. Residues: CASSVDPGGTHTEAFF.

The genes are TRBV10-1 and TRBJ2-5; D ambiguous. Trimming cost V 0 bases and J 9 bases, with 14 bases left between them. The germline V gene encodes CDR1 WNHNN and CDR2 SYGVQD (reference sequence). The CDR3 sequence is 14 residues long. The CDR3 DNA is TGCGCCAGCAGTGAGTCGAGTCCATTGGCACCCCAGTACTTC. Protein sequence: CASSESSPLAPQYF.

On this clone itself: A junction end diverges from the germline sequence, so it may reflect a read error. The rearrangement uses TRBV6-1 and TRBJ2-7; D perhaps matches TRBD1 (5 bases). The CDR3 has 12 residues. Germline values: CDR1 MNHNS, CDR2 SASEGT. CDR3 protein: CASKLDSYEQHF. CDR3 bases: TGTGCCAGCAAACTTGACAGTTACGAGCAGCACTTC.

The J gene is TRBJ1-4, the V gene TRBV11-2, with a possible D match to TRBD1 (5 bases). The CDR3 length is 15 residues. V was clipped by 1 base and J by 1 base, with 7 bases between them. Germline V CDR1 and CDR2: SGHAT, FQNNGV. The CDR3 region is CASSLVGGTNEKLFF. The DNA of the CDR3 is TGTGCCAGCAGCTTAGTGGGGGGAACTAATGAAAAACTGTTTTTT. Looking up the rest from reference TRBV11-2 and TRBJ1-4 gives the full variable domain: EAGVAQSPRYKIIEKRQSVAFWCNPISGHATLYWYQQILGQGPKLLIQFQNNGVVDDSQLPKDRFSAERLKGVDSTLKIQPAKLEDSAVYLCASSLVGGTNEKLFFGSGTQLSVL.

The CDR3 loop is CASSLGSGLAGKETQYF. CDR3 nucleotides: TGTGCCAGCAGCTTGGGTTCAGGACTAGCGGGAAAAGAGACCCAGTACTTC. V gene TRBV5-6 combines with J gene TRBJ2-5; 12 bases fit TRBD2. The CDR3 runs to 17 residues. CDR1 SGHDT and CDR2 YYEEEE come from the germline V gene. The ends lost 0 bases at V and 3 bases at J; junction bases unmatched: 6.

CDR3 DNA sequence: TGTGCCAGCAGCTTGACAGGGTGGGGGATCCAAGAGACCCAGTACTTC. This sequence encodes CASSLTGWGIQETQYF. The chain carries TRBV11-3 and TRBJ2-5, with TRBD1 identical over 7 bases. V lost 3 bases and J lost 1; bases outside the gene matches: 8. CDR1 and CDR2 (germline): SGHNT, YENEEA. The CDR3 runs to 16 residues.

This chain joins TRBV9 and TRBJ2-5; the match to TRBD2 covers 7 bases. The CDR3 is 13 residues long. Losses at the gene ends were 5 bases for V and 1 base for J; bases not matched to a gene: 2. Germline loops: CDR1 SGDLS, CDR2 YYNGEE. The CDR3 is CASRASGQETQYF. The CDR3 DNA reads TGTGCCAGCAGGGCTAGCGGCCAAGAGACCCAGTACTTC.

The chain joins TRBV19 to TRBJ2-2; D may be TRBD1 or TRBD2 (5 bases each). Deletions cut 1 base from V and 7 bases from J, with 16 bases between. This CDR3 contains 16 residues. Germline assignment: CDR1 LNHDA and CDR2 SQIVND (reference sequence). The CDR3: CASSIVGPRGHGELFF. CDR3 nucleotide sequence: TGTGCCAGTAGTATAGTGGGACCTCGAGGGCACGGGGAGCTGTTTTTT.

J is TRBJ1-1 and V is TRBV25-1; D call uncertain. This CDR3 is 13 amino acids long. V shed 4 bases and J shed 0 bases, with 6 bases lying between them. CDR1 is MGHDK and CDR2 is SYGVNS in the germline V gene. CDR3 region: CASSGRMNTEAFF. The CDR3 DNA reads TGTGCCAGCAGTGGCAGGATGAACACTGAAGCTTTCTTT.

The chain joins TRBV7-2 to TRBJ2-7, with D tentatively TRBD1 (5 bases). CDR1 is SGHTA and CDR2 is FQGNSA in the germline V gene. V lost 5 bases to trimming and J lost 4 bases, with 18 bases between them. The CDR3 has 15 amino acids. The CDR3 sequence is CASSEMGQSFYEQYF. Written as DNA, the CDR3 is TGTGCCAGCAGCGAGATGGGGCAGAGCTTTTACGAGCAGTACTTC.

The genes are TRBV6-1 and TRBJ2-7; possibly TRBD1 for D (5 bases). There are 13 residues in the CDR3. The germline gives CDR1 MNHNS, CDR2 SASEGT. V gave up 7 bases and J gave up 0 bases, with 10 bases separating them. The CDR3 sequence is CASMLTGSYEQYF. The CDR3 bases are TGTGCCAGCATGTTAACAGGCTCCTACGAGCAGTACTTC.

V and J are TRBV4-3 and TRBJ2-1; 8 bases map to TRBD2. The length of the CDR3 is 14 residues. Trimming took 3 bases from V and 9 from J; bases not matched to a gene: 7. The germline V gene has CDR1 LGHNA and CDR2 YSLEER. The chain's CDR3 is CASSQDGLAAEQFF. The CDR3 DNA is TGCGCCAGCAGCCAGGACGGACTAGCCGCTGAGCAGTTCTTC.

This chain connects TRBV11-2 to TRBJ1-4; D may be TRBD1 (6 bases). The CDR3 is 14 amino acids. V dropped 5 bases and J dropped 5 bases, with 12 bases sitting between them. Germline loops: CDR1 SGHAT, CDR2 FQNNGV. For the CDR3, the DNA is TGTGCCAGCAGCCGCGACAGGCTCAATGAAAAACTGTTTTTT. Protein product: CASSRDRLNEKLFF.

This chain connects TRBV28 to TRBJ2-3, with 8 bases aligning to TRBD2. The CDR3 runs 14 residues. V shed 6 bases and J 0 bases; nucleotides not matched to a gene: 2. Germline CDR1 MDHEN, CDR2 SYDVKM. Here the CDR3 reads CASRPSGSTDTQYF. Here the CDR3 DNA reads TGTGCCAGCAGGCCTAGCGGGAGCACAGATACGCAGTATTTT.

The DNA for the CDR3 is TGTGCCAGCAGTGAAACCTTGGGGAAGGGTGAAAAACTGTTTTTT. Encoded protein: CASSETLGKGEKLFF. The V and J genes are TRBV6-1 and TRBJ1-4, with D unresolved. The CDR3 extends over 15 amino acids. V was cut by 2 bases and J by 7 bases, with 14 bases left in between. Germline V gene data show CDR1 as MNHNS and CDR2 as SASEGT.

The chain combines TRBV2 with TRBJ2-3, with 9 positions matching TRBD1. The J segment lost 3 bases and the V segment lost 11 bases, leaving 6 bases of the junction unmatched. The CDR3 is made up of 13 amino acids. The V gene's germline CDR1 is SNHLY and CDR2 FYNNEI. CDR3 loop: CAGLQGATDTQYF. The DNA for the CDR3 is TGTGCCGGACTACAGGGGGCGACAGATACGCAGTATTTT.

The chain links TRBV19 to TRBJ1-2; weak D call: TRBD1 (6 bases). V was shortened by 3 bases and J by 8 bases, with 13 bases between the two germline ends. The CDR3 runs to 13 residues. Germline CDR1 and CDR2: LNHDA and SQIVND (reference sequence). The CDR3 bases are TGTGCCAGTAGTATCGGGGGGGCTGGAGGCTACACCTTC. Translation gives CASSIGGAGGYTF.

CDR3 amino acids: CASSQVAGAGAFF. In DNA, the CDR3 is TGCGCCAGCAGCCAAGTCGCCGGGGCAGGGGCTTTCTTT. The gene calls are TRBV4-1 and TRBJ1-1; maybe TRBD1 (5 bases). Germline CDR1 MGHRA, CDR2 YSYEKL. Deletions cut 1 base from V and 11 bases from J, with 14 bases between. CDR3 length: 13 amino acids.

The chain has TRBV7-3 and TRBJ1-1, with D unresolved. Trimming took off 11 bases at V and 5 bases at J, with 12 bases between the two ends. The CDR3 has 11 amino acids. Per germline, CDR1 SGHTA and CDR2 FQGTGA. As DNA, the CDR3 is TGTGCCCTAGGGAGAGGAACTGAAGCTTTCTTT. Protein sequence: CALGRGTEAFF.

The J gene is TRBJ1-2, the V gene TRBV15; D might be TRBD1 (5 bases). Trimming stripped 0 bases from V and 0 bases from J, with 8 bases between. There are 15 residues in the CDR3. Germline values: CDR1 LNHNV, CDR2 YYDKDF (reference sequence). The CDR3 sequence is CATSRDPGTNYGYTF. DNA for the CDR3: TGTGCCACCAGCAGAGATCCAGGGACTAACTATGGCTACACCTTC.

The chain links TRBV7-2 to TRBJ1-2; no definite D call. The CDR3 runs 13 residues. Trimming left V 3 bases short and J 3 bases short, with 8 bases between. CDR1 is SGHTA, CDR2 FQGNSA, per germline. CDR3 residues: CASSFTRDYGYTF. Written as DNA, the CDR3 is TGTGCCAGCAGCTTCACTAGGGACTATGGCTACACCTTC.

Details on this clone: Within the sample, other DNA sequences also encode this same CDR3. J is TRBJ1-3 and V is TRBV19; D remains unclear. The V gene lost 7 bases and the J gene lost 3 bases, with 13 bases spanning the gap. The CDR3 totals 14 residues. Germline CDR1 LNHDA, CDR2 SQIVND (reference sequence). The chain's CDR3 is CASTLRGFGNTIYF. The CDR3 nucleotides read TGTGCCAGTACCCTGAGAGGGTTTGGAAACACCATATATTTT.

V is TRBV18 and J is TRBJ2-3; 8 bases agree with TRBD2. With 3 bases clipped from V and 0 bases from J, the junction kept 5 bases outside the gene matches. This CDR3 is 16 amino acids long. Per the germline V gene, CDR1 is KGHSH and CDR2 is LQKENI. CDR3 region: CASSPTGGRSTDTQYF. The CDR3 region has the DNA TGTGCCAGCTCACCCACTGGCGGGAGGAGCACAGATACGCAGTATTTT. Full variable domain (outside the CDR3, taken from reference TRBV18 and TRBJ2-3): NAGVMQNPRHLVRRRGQEARLRCSPMKGHSHVYWYRQLPEEGLKFMVYLQKENIIDESGMPKERFSAEFPKEGPSILRIQQVVRGDSAAYFCASSPTGGRSTDTQYFGPGTRLTVL.

The V gene is TRBV11-3, the J gene TRBJ1-4, with 9 bases aligning to TRBD1. The CDR3 length is 15 residues. Trimming cost V 4 bases and J 5 bases; bases outside gene matches: 5. CDR1 SGHNT and CDR2 YENEEA come from the germline V gene. CDR3 region: CASSSAGTGNEKLFF. CDR3 nucleotides: TGTGCCAGCAGCTCGGCCGGGACAGGGAATGAAAAACTGTTTTTT.

The sample holds one count of this clone. V is TRBV7-6 and J is TRBJ2-1; 7 bases are shared with TRBD2. V shed 0 bases and J 2 bases; nucleotides not matched to a gene: 1. Per germline, CDR1 SGHVS and CDR2 FNYEAQ. There are 15 residues in the CDR3. The CDR3 sequence is CASSLAGGPYNEQFF. The CDR3 DNA sequence: TGTGCCAGCAGCTTAGCGGGAGGGCCCTACAATGAGCAGTTCTTC.

The chain has TRBV5-6 and TRBJ2-7; D is unclear. Germline loops: CDR1 SGHDT, CDR2 YYEEEE. Trimming left V 1 base short and J 3 bases short, with 11 bases between. The CDR3 consists of 14 residues. The CDR3 sequence: CASSLLSTNYEQYF. The CDR3 bases are TGTGCCAGCAGCTTGTTGTCCACAAACTACGAGCAGTACTTC.

The chain combines TRBV27 with TRBJ2-5; D unresolved. V was clipped by 6 bases and J by 5 bases, with 25 bases between them. Germline CDR1 is MNHEY and CDR2 is SMNVEV (reference sequence). The CDR3 has 17 amino acids. CDR3 protein: CASSPLGAAERRETQYF. The CDR3 nucleotides are TGTGCCAGCAGCCCTCTGGGTGCGGCCGAGAGACGGGAGACCCAGTACTTC.

By frequency in the sample, this clone is medium-sized. V gene TRBV7-9 combines with J gene TRBJ1-2; 9 bases line up with TRBD1. The CDR3 spans 13 residues. CDR1 is SEHNR, CDR2 FQNEAQ, per germline (reference sequence). Unmatched junction bases numbered 4, after V lost 8 bases and J lost 3 bases. CDR3 nucleotide sequence: TGTGCCAGCCGGGACAGGGCTTACTATGGCTACACCTTC. Translating gives CASRDRAYYGYTF.

V usage is TRBV6-6 and J usage is TRBJ2-3; the D gene is possibly TRBD1 (8 bases). The CDR3 has 16 amino acids. V shed 7 bases and J shed 5 bases, with 22 bases lying between them. Germline V lookup: CDR1 MNHNY, CDR2 SVGAGI (reference sequence). CDR3 nucleotide sequence: TGTGCCAGCACCTACAGGGGGGGGGTTGAACGAGATACGCAGTATTTT. It codes for CASTYRGGVERDTQYF.